A single sample gave rise to the 5 T cell receptor beta chains below, sequenced in a study of T cells after posttransplantation cyclophosphamide. Some clones are missing from TCRdb's copy, which holds only in-frame ones; the method was immunoSEQ multiplex PCR. The data contain 4,500 to 6,000 clones, around 60% of them singletons. Specimen: memory CD8+ T cells sorted from blood. Receptors were obtained from a woman aged 55-69 years in good health, CMV-negative, and a related stem cell transplant donor.

The CDR3 loop is CASSALGLAGVREQFF. As DNA, the CDR3 is TGTGCCAGTAGTGCCCTTGGACTAGCGGGGGTAAGAGAGCAGTTCTTC. This chain links TRBV19 with TRBJ2-1; 13 bases align to TRBD2. The CDR3 is made up of 16 amino acids. The V segment lost 5 bases and the J segment 10 bases; nucleotides outside the gene matches: 11. CDR1 is LNHDA, CDR2 SQIVND, per germline (reference sequence).

The V and J genes are TRBV5-6 and TRBJ2-1, with 8 positions matching TRBD2. The CDR3 is 15 amino acids. CDR1 is SGHDT, CDR2 YYEEEE, per germline. After removal of 4 bases from V and 6 bases from J, the junction contained 9 bases not matched to a gene. CDR3 bases: TGTGCCAGCAGCCCTTATAGCGGGATTGGCAATGAGCAGTTCTTC. Encoded protein: CASSPYSGIGNEQFF.

By share, this clone ranks as medium-sized (0.01 to 0.1%). This sequence joins TRBV4-1 and TRBJ1-3, with D unclear. V shed 1 base and J shed 9 bases, with 10 bases lying between them. Germline values: CDR1 MGHRA, CDR2 YSYEKL. This CDR3 has 13 residues. CDR3 nucleotides: TGCGCCAGCAGCCAAGTAATTGGTAGCACCATATATTTT. It is translated as CASSQVIGSTIYF.

The gene calls are TRBV7-9 and TRBJ2-1, with D possibly TRBD2 on 6 matching bases. From germline, CDR1 is SEHNR and CDR2 FQNEAQ (reference sequence). The CDR3 totals 16 residues. Trimming cost V 7 bases and J 4 bases, with 20 bases left between them. The CDR3 region has the DNA TGTGCCAGCATCTCGGGGCGGGACGTCGGATACAATGAGCAGTTCTTC. As protein: CASISGRDVGYNEQFF. The variable domain in full, completed from reference TRBV7-9 and TRBJ2-1, reads DTGVSQNPRHKITKRGQNVTFRCDPISEHNRLYWYRQTLGQGPEFLTYFQNEAQLEKSRLLSDRFSAERPKGSFSTLEIQRTEQGDSAMYLCASISGRDVGYNEQFFGPGTRLTVL.

V usage is TRBV6-1 and J usage is TRBJ2-3, with 12 bases aligning to TRBD2. This CDR3 is built from 15 residues. The J segment lost 4 bases and the V segment lost 4 bases, leaving 3 bases of the junction unmatched. The V gene's germline CDR1 is MNHNS and CDR2 SASEGT. The CDR3 loop reads CASSVASGRADTQYF. As DNA, the CDR3 is TGTGCCAGCAGTGTGGCTAGCGGGAGGGCAGATACGCAGTATTTT.